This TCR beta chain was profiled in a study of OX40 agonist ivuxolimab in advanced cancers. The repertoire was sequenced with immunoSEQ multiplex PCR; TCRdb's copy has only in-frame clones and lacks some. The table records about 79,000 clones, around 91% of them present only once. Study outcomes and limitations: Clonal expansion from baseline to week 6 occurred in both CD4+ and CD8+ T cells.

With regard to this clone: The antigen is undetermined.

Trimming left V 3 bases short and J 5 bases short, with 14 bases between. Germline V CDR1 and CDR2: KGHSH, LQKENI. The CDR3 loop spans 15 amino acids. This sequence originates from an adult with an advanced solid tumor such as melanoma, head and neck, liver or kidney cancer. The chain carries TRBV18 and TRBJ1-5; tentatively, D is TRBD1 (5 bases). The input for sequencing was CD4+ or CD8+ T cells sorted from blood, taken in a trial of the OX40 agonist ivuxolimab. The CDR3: CASSPSTGDYQPQHF. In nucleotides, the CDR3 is TGTGCCAGCTCACCTTCTACGGGGGATTATCAGCCCCAGCATTTT.